The 29 T cell receptor beta chains reported below all come from one sample, sequenced in a study of response to subunit inactivated influenza vaccine. TCRdb processed the RT-PCR reads anew with MiXCR; each CDR3 protein has one entry. This table holds more than 450,000 distinct CDR3 sequences, 6.5% to 8% found once. Source: PBMCs from blood, taken roughly 24 months after vaccination. The receptors were gathered from a man aged 45 to 70 who received an inactivated influenza vaccine.

This clonotype was counted a few times. This chain connects TRBV30 to TRBJ2-5; TRBD2 is a possible D gene (5 bases). Per germline, CDR1 GTSNPN and CDR2 SVGIG (reference sequence). The CDR3 consists of 11 residues. V shed 4 bases and J shed 4 bases, with 7 bases lying between them. For the CDR3, the DNA is TGTGCCTGGACTAGCAGAGAGACCCAGTACTTC. Amino acids: CAWTSRETQYF. The whole variable domain, remainder taken from reference TRBV30 and TRBJ2-5, is SQTIHQWPATLVQPVGSPLSLECTVEGTSNPNLYWYRQAAGRGLQLLFYSVGIGQISSEVPQNLSASRPQDRQFILSSKKLLLSDSGFYLCAWTSRETQYFGPGTRLLVL.

This clonotype was seen ten or more times. This chain joins TRBV11-2 and TRBJ2-1, with 8 bases identical to TRBD1. The CDR3 loop spans 19 amino acids. V lost 0 bases to trimming and J lost 0 bases; unmatched junction nucleotides: 10. CDR1 is SGHAT, CDR2 FQNNGV, per germline. The CDR3 DNA reads as TGTGCCAGCAGCTTAGATGCGTCAGGGGGCATAAGCTCCTACAATGAGCAGTTCTTC. Translation gives CASSLDASGGISSYNEQFF. The whole variable domain, filled in from reference TRBV11-2 and TRBJ2-1, reads EAGVAQSPRYKIIEKRQSVAFWCNPISGHATLYWYQQILGQGPKLLIQFQNNGVVDDSQLPKDRFSAERLKGVDSTLKIQPAKLEDSAVYLCASSLDASGGISSYNEQFFGPGTRLTVL.

This clonotype was found a few times. This chain links TRBV2 with TRBJ2-5; unclear D gene. This CDR3 comprises 15 residues. Germline V CDR1 and CDR2: SNHLY, FYNNEI. Trimming stripped 5 bases from V and 0 bases from J, with 13 bases between. The CDR3 spells CASSTPLGNQETQYF. As DNA, the CDR3 is TGTGCCAGCAGTACCCCGTTGGGGAACCAAGAGACCCAGTACTTC.

This clonotype turned up a few times. The chain employs TRBV20-1 and TRBJ2-3; D possibly uses TRBD1 or TRBD2 (6 bases each). CDR3 length: 12 residues. Germline V CDR1 and CDR2: DFQATT, SNEGSKA (reference sequence). CDR3 region: CSPLGGADTQYF. As DNA, the CDR3 is TGCAGCCCTCTCGGGGGCGCAGATACGCAGTATTTT.

This clonotype was detected only a few times. The genes are TRBV14 and TRBJ2-7; TRBD1 agrees at 8 bases. The CDR3 sequence is 16 residues long. Germline values: CDR1 SGHDN, CDR2 FVKESK. The V segment lost 4 bases and the J segment 0 bases; nucleotides outside the gene matches: 8. This CDR3 is CASSRVGQGHSYEQYF. CDR3 nucleotide sequence: TGTGCCAGCAGCCGCGTAGGACAGGGTCACTCCTACGAGCAGTACTTC.

The genes are TRBV20-1 and TRBJ2-3, with D hard to call. The CDR3 consists of 12 residues. The V end lost 5 bases, the J end lost 0 bases, and 6 bases lay between the germline ends. The V gene's germline CDR1 is DFQATT and CDR2 SNEGSKA (reference sequence). CDR3 DNA sequence: TGCAGTGCTCCCTTTAGCACAGATACGCAGTATTTT. It specifies CSAPFSTDTQYF.

The CDR3 sequence: CASSALPGQGDTQYF. The CDR3, as DNA: TGTGCCAGCAGCGCGTTACCGGGACAGGGGGATACGCAGTATTTT. V gene TRBV5-5 combines with J gene TRBJ2-3, with TRBD1 identical over 10 bases. V trimming: 4 bases; J trimming: 6 bases; junction bases outside the gene matches: 8. CDR1 and CDR2 from the germline V gene are SGHKS and YYEKEE (reference sequence). The CDR3 runs 15 residues.

This clonotype was seen repeatedly, ten times or more. The V and J genes are TRBV20-1 and TRBJ1-2; perhaps TRBD1 as D (5 bases). The CDR3 contains 14 residues. Trimming removed 2 bases from V and 4 bases from J, with 14 bases in between. Germline CDR1 and CDR2: DFQATT and SNEGSKA (reference sequence). CDR3: CSARFGGLGYGYTF. The CDR3 nucleotides read TGCAGTGCTAGATTTGGGGGTCTCGGCTATGGCTACACCTTC.

This clonotype has a count of ten or more. DNA for the CDR3: TGTGCCAGCAGTCTCCTACTAAGCACAGATACGCAGTATTTT. The encoded protein is CASSLLLSTDTQYF. This chain joins TRBV12-3 or TRBV12-4 and TRBJ2-3; D is ambiguous. The CDR3 has 14 residues. V was cut by 5 bases and J by 0 bases, with 9 bases left in between.

This chain uses TRBV18 with TRBJ1-1, with 9 bases fitting TRBD1. This CDR3 contains 15 residues. Per germline, CDR1 KGHSH and CDR2 LQKENI. V trimming: 3 bases; J trimming: 4 bases; junction bases outside the gene matches: 6. The CDR3 DNA follows: TGTGCCAGCTCACCCCACAGGGGGCTGGGCACTGAAGCTTTCTTT. It encodes CASSPHRGLGTEAFF.

In this sample, this clonotype turned up many times. The rearrangement joins TRBV18 to TRBJ2-3, with D possibly being TRBD2 (5 bases). V was trimmed by 5 bases and J by 2 bases, leaving 11 bases between them. This CDR3 region has 14 residues. Germline V gene sequence: CDR1 KGHSH, CDR2 LQKENI. The CDR3 bases are TGTGCCAGCTCAAAGGGAGTGAACACAGATACGCAGTATTTT. This codes for CASSKGVNTDTQYF.

This clonotype has at least ten counts. The chain has TRBV5-5 and TRBJ2-5; 14 nucleotides agree with TRBD2. This CDR3 comprises 16 residues. Germline V gene data show CDR1 as SGHKS and CDR2 as YYEKEE (reference sequence). V lost 4 bases and J lost 7; bases outside the gene matches: 9. CDR3 residues: CASSIRLAGGPVTQYF. CDR3 sequence (DNA): TGTGCCAGCAGCATACGACTAGCGGGGGGGCCAGTGACCCAGTACTTC.

This clonotype turned up a few times. Written as DNA, the CDR3 is TGCGCCAGCAGCCAAGCGGGACAGAAAAACATTCAGTACTTC. Protein sequence: CASSQAGQKNIQYF. The chain is built from TRBV4-3 and TRBJ2-4; TRBD1 matches at 7 bases. The V and J ends lost 1 base and 4 bases, in that order; junction bases with no gene match: 1. Looked up from germline, CDR1 is LGHNA and CDR2 is YSLEER. The CDR3 length is 14 residues.

This clonotype has more than one count but fewer than ten. This chain links TRBV3-1 with TRBJ2-1, with D possibly TRBD1 on 6 matching bases. Germline assignment: CDR1 LGHDT and CDR2 YNNKEL (reference sequence). The V end was cut by 0 bases, the J end by 8 bases, with 8 bases between. There are 13 residues in the CDR3. The CDR3, as DNA: TGTGCCAGCAGCCAAGAAGGGGGTTATGAGCAGTTCTTC. It translates to CASSQEGGYEQFF.

V and J are TRBV4-3 and TRBJ1-5, with unresolved D. Germline V gene sequence: CDR1 LGHNA, CDR2 YSLEER. V was clipped by 0 bases and J by 0 bases, with 6 bases between them. The CDR3 sequence is 15 residues long. The CDR3 DNA is TGCGCCAGCAGCCAAGAGGAGTATAGCAATCAGCCCCAGCATTTT. It encodes CASSQEEYSNQPQHF.

The chain carries TRBV25-1 and TRBJ1-4; TRBD1 is a possible D gene (6 bases). This CDR3 has 18 amino acids. Trimming cost V 3 bases and J 4 bases, with 21 bases left between them. CDR1 and CDR2 (germline): MGHDK, SYGVNS. The chain's CDR3 is CASSEVAQGFGDNEKLFF. The CDR3 DNA is TGTGCCAGCAGTGAGGTCGCTCAGGGGTTTGGGGATAATGAAAAACTGTTTTTT.

This clonotype was found many times. The chain couples TRBV18 to TRBJ2-3; unclear D gene. Germline assignment: CDR1 KGHSH and CDR2 LQKENI. Trimming took 3 bases from V and 2 from J, leaving 9 bases between them. This CDR3 has 14 amino acids. CDR3 residues: CASSPSSPTDTQYF. The CDR3 DNA is TGTGCCAGCTCACCCTCAAGCCCCACAGATACGCAGTATTTT.

As DNA, the CDR3 is TGTGCCATCAGTACCACCACAGGGTCCCACGAGCAGTACTTC. Translation gives CAISTTTGSHEQYF. The genes are TRBV10-3 and TRBJ2-7; the D gene is possibly TRBD1 (6 bases). Germline V gives CDR1 ENHRY, CDR2 SYGVKD. This CDR3 has 14 amino acids. V was cut by 5 bases and J by 5 bases, with 16 bases left in between.

This chain uses TRBV29-1 with TRBJ1-1, with D perhaps TRBD1 (6 bases). The CDR3 has 12 amino acids. Trimming took 4 bases from V and 4 from J, leaving 10 bases between them. Germline CDR1 reads SQVTM; CDR2 reads ANQGSEA. Written as DNA, the CDR3 is TGCAGCGTTGGAGGGGGGTCCACTGAAGCTTTCTTT. Translated: CSVGGGSTEAFF.

J is TRBJ2-1 and V is TRBV9; D is perhaps TRBD1 (5 bases). Germline values: CDR1 SGDLS, CDR2 YYNGEE. The CDR3 is made up of 15 amino acids. V was clipped by 0 bases and J by 4 bases, with 11 bases between them. CDR3 DNA: TGTGCCAGCAGCGTAGAGGTGGACAAATACAATGAGCAGTTCTTC. Translating gives CASSVEVDKYNEQFF.

This clonotype occurred many times. V gene TRBV15 combines with J gene TRBJ2-1, with D possibly called TRBD1 or TRBD2 (6 bases each). CDR3 length: 15 residues. The germline gives CDR1 LNHNV, CDR2 YYDKDF (reference sequence). The V end lost 1 base, the J end lost 2 bases, and 9 bases lay between the germline ends. CDR3 sequence: CATSRGGGPYNEQFF. The DNA for the CDR3 is TGTGCCACCAGCAGAGGAGGGGGGCCCTACAATGAGCAGTTCTTC. The full variable domain, in which reference TRBV15 and TRBJ2-1 provide the parts outside the CDR3, is DAMVIQNPRYQVTQFGKPVTLSCSQTLNHNVMYWYQQKSSQAPKLLFHYYDKDFNNEADTPDNFQSRRPNTSFCFLDIRSPGLGDTAMYLCATSRGGGPYNEQFFGPGTRLTVL.

This chain connects TRBV28 to TRBJ1-2, with D hard to call. V was trimmed by 6 bases and J by 4 bases, leaving 12 bases between them. This CDR3 has 13 amino acids. Germline CDR1 reads MDHEN; CDR2 reads SYDVKM. The CDR3 spells CASSDTAIYGYTF. For the CDR3, the DNA is TGTGCCAGCAGCGACACTGCAATCTATGGCTACACCTTC.

This clonotype occurred a few times. The J gene is TRBJ2-3, the V gene TRBV20-1; tentative D call: TRBD1 (6 bases). Germline V gene data show CDR1 as DFQATT and CDR2 as SNEGSKA (reference sequence). This CDR3 is 14 amino acids long. V was trimmed by 4 bases and J by 1 base, leaving 12 bases between them. The CDR3 is CSANRDTGTDTQYF. CDR3 coding DNA: TGCAGTGCTAACCGGGACACCGGCACAGATACGCAGTATTTT.

The chain employs TRBV28 and TRBJ2-3, with TRBD1 matching 11 bases. The length of the CDR3 is 18 residues. V shed 2 bases and J 0 bases; nucleotides not matched to a gene: 7. Germline loops: CDR1 MDHEN, CDR2 SYDVKM. The CDR3 region is CASSLSFGTGGSTDTQYF. The CDR3 DNA is TGTGCCAGCAGTTTAAGTTTCGGGACAGGGGGGAGCACAGATACGCAGTATTTT.

This clonotype was found many times. The chain links TRBV11-2 to TRBJ2-7; the D gene could be TRBD1 or TRBD2 (5 bases each). The germline CDR1 and CDR2 sequences are SGHAT and FQNNGV. This CDR3 region has 14 residues. V lost 4 bases and J 3 bases, leaving 13 bases between the germline ends. For the CDR3, the DNA is TGTGCCAGCAGCTCCCGGGACCACCTCTACGAGCAGTACTTC. The encoded protein is CASSSRDHLYEQYF.

This clonotype came up many times. In DNA, the CDR3 is TGTGCCAGCAGTTTAAAGTTCGCAGGGGTTTACACTGAAGCTTTCTTT. Its translation: CASSLKFAGVYTEAFF. The chain combines TRBV27 with TRBJ1-1; TRBD1 might be the D (6 bases). CDR1 MNHEY and CDR2 SMNVEV come from the germline V gene (reference sequence). The V end was cut by 2 bases, the J end by 3 bases, with 16 bases between. The CDR3 is 16 amino acids.

The J gene is TRBJ2-3, the V gene TRBV7-3, with D possibly matching TRBD2 (6 bases). CDR1 SGHTA and CDR2 FQGTGA come from the germline V gene. The CDR3 is made up of 14 amino acids. The V gene lost 5 bases and the J gene lost 1 base, with 10 bases spanning the gap. The CDR3 here is CASSGAGGTDTQYF. The CDR3 coding sequence is TGTGCCAGCAGCGGAGCGGGCGGCACAGATACGCAGTATTTT. The variable domain in full, with the rest retrieved from reference TRBV7-3 and TRBJ2-3, is GAGVSQTPSNKVTEKGKYVELRCDPISGHTALYWYRQSLGQGPEFLIYFQGTGAADDSGLPNDRFFAVRPEGSVSTLKIQRTERGDSAVYLCASSGAGGTDTQYFGPGTRLTVL.

This clonotype showed up many times. The chain employs TRBV7-2 and TRBJ2-7, with D perhaps TRBD1 (5 bases). Between the trimmed V and J ends, which lost 1 base and 2 bases, there was a span of 12 bases. The CDR3 spans 15 residues. The germline V gene has CDR1 SGHTA and CDR2 FQGNSA. The CDR3 protein is CASSLEGPPTYEQYF. The CDR3 DNA is TGTGCCAGCAGCTTAGAGGGGCCACCCACCTACGAGCAGTACTTC.

The chain is built from TRBV7-8 and TRBJ2-7; 8 bases agree with TRBD1. Germline V lookup: CDR1 SGHVS, CDR2 FQNEAQ. There are 17 residues in the CDR3. The J segment lost 0 bases and the V segment lost 5 bases, leaving 12 bases of the junction unmatched. The CDR3 is CASSLPGQDLLSYEQYF. The CDR3 DNA follows: TGTGCCAGCAGCCTCCCGGGACAGGACCTTCTCTCCTACGAGCAGTACTTC.